The 29 T cell receptor beta chains in this list originate from one sample, sequenced in a study of T cells in Graves' hyperthyroidism and ophthalmopathy. Amplification of TCR beta CDR3 regions was performed using RNA transcripts as template. The primer set for the first-round RT-PCR of the TCR CDR3 was HTBI. MiXCR was run by TCRdb on the multiplex PCR reads, yielding one entry per CDR3 protein. This table has about 640,000 distinct CDR3 sequences, about 14% appearing once. Sequencing was carried out using blood. The origin of the receptors is a woman aged 50 to 60 with Graves' ophthalmopathy.

This clonotype has a count of ten or more. The genes are TRBV3-1 and TRBJ2-5; D is uncertain. The V and J ends lost 0 bases and 2 bases respectively, with 7 bases between them. Germline V gene sequence: CDR1 LGHDT, CDR2 YNNKEL (reference sequence). The CDR3 is 14 amino acids. Here the CDR3 reads CASSQERWQETQYF. DNA for the CDR3: TGTGCCAGCAGCCAAGAACGATGGCAAGAGACCCAGTACTTC.

In this sample, this clonotype turned up a few times. The rearrangement uses TRBV7-2 and TRBJ2-7; D perhaps matches TRBD2 (6 bases). The germline V gene has CDR1 SGHTA and CDR2 FQGNSA. V was cut by 3 bases and J by 0 bases, with 24 bases left in between. The CDR3 is made up of 19 amino acids. The CDR3 reads CASSLRQMAGRISSYEQYF. In DNA form, the CDR3 reads TGTGCCAGCAGCTTGCGACAGATGGCGGGGCGCATTAGCTCCTACGAGCAGTACTTC.

The chain joins TRBV11-2 to TRBJ2-3, with TRBD2 matching over 11 bases. The CDR3 runs 17 residues. Germline CDR1 reads SGHAT; CDR2 reads FQNNGV. The J segment lost 3 bases and the V segment lost 5 bases, leaving 10 bases of the junction unmatched. CDR3 amino acids: CASSPNIAGGGTDTQYF. The CDR3, as DNA: TGTGCCAGCAGCCCAAATATAGCGGGAGGGGGGACAGATACGCAGTATTTT.

This clonotype has at least ten counts. This chain joins TRBV30 and TRBJ1-1; 8 nucleotides line up with TRBD1. The CDR3 totals 14 residues. Germline trimming cut 4 bases from V and 6 bases from J; bases unmatched to any gene: 10. Germline-derived CDR1 and CDR2 are GTSNPN and SVGIG (reference sequence). The CDR3 loop reads CAWKTQGALPEAFF. The CDR3 bases are TGTGCCTGGAAAACTCAGGGGGCGCTTCCTGAAGCTTTCTTT.

The sample holds a few counts of this clonotype. DNA of the CDR3: TGTGCCAGCAGTTTGACAGGGTGGGAAAATTCACCCCTCCACTTT. This encodes CASSLTGWENSPLHF. This chain connects TRBV27 to TRBJ1-6, with 7 bases lining up with TRBD1. This CDR3 spans 15 amino acids. With V trimmed by 3 bases and J by 7 bases, 6 bases remained unmatched. CDR1 is MNHEY and CDR2 is SMNVEV in the germline V gene (reference sequence).

This clonotype has just a few counts. The chain combines TRBV10-3 with TRBJ2-2, with TRBD2 matching over 10 bases. Trimming at V came to 4 bases and at J to 2 bases, leaving 1 base not matched to a gene. The germline gives CDR1 ENHRY, CDR2 SYGVKD. The CDR3 is 15 amino acids. The CDR3 coding sequence is TGTGCCATCAGTGCACTAGCGGGAAACACCGGGGAGCTGTTTTTT. Protein product: CAISALAGNTGELFF.

This clonotype has only a few counts. The chain has TRBV7-9 and TRBJ2-4; 7 positions agree with TRBD2. This CDR3 is 17 amino acids long. V was pared by 5 bases and J by 2 bases, with 12 bases of the junction left unmatched. Per the germline V gene, CDR1 is SEHNR and CDR2 is FQNEAQ (reference sequence). The CDR3 DNA is TGTGCCAGCAGCCCTTTTTGGGGGGAGGGGACCAAAAACATTCAGTACTTC. This gives the protein CASSPFWGEGTKNIQYF.

Comment on this clonotype: A read error is possible here, since a much larger clone lies one base away. The CDR3 sequence is CAGIGAGLLETQYF. CDR3 DNA: TGTGCCGGCATTGGGGCAGGGTTACTGGAGACCCAGTACTTC. The chain employs TRBV28 and TRBJ2-5; perhaps TRBD1 as D (5 bases). The CDR3 spans 14 residues. The V gene's germline CDR1 is MDHEN and CDR2 SYDVKM. Trimming pared 11 bases from V and 5 bases from J, leaving 21 bases between. The complete variable domain, with remaining parts taken from reference TRBV28 and TRBJ2-5, reads DVKVTQSSRYLVKRTGEKVFLECVQDMDHENMFWYRQDPGLGLRLIYFSYDVKMKEKGDIPEGYSVSREKKERFSLILESASTNQTSMYLCAGIGAGLLETQYFGPGTRLLVL.

The chain has TRBV9 and TRBJ1-3; D ambiguous. There are 12 residues in the CDR3. The germline V and J ends were trimmed by 4 bases and 2 bases, with 4 bases remaining between them. Germline V gene lookup returns CDR1 SGDLS and CDR2 YYNGEE. CDR3 sequence: CASSPPGNTIYF. The CDR3 nucleotides read TGTGCCAGCAGCCCCCCTGGAAACACCATATATTTT. Complete variable domain (other parts from reference TRBV9 and TRBJ1-3): DSGVTQTPKHLITATGQRVTLRCSPRSGDLSVYWYQQSLDQGLQFLIQYYNGEERAKGNILERFSAQQFPDLHSELNLSSLELGDSALYFCASSPPGNTIYFGEGSWLTVV.

J is TRBJ2-7 and V is TRBV20-1; 9 bases line up with TRBD1. The V and J ends lost 1 base and 3 bases, in that order; junction bases with no gene match: 7. Germline CDR1 is DFQATT and CDR2 is SNEGSKA (reference sequence). The CDR3 totals 15 residues. The CDR3 protein is CSARGWTGESYEQYF. CDR3 DNA: TGCAGTGCTAGAGGTTGGACAGGGGAAAGCTACGAGCAGTACTTC.

The rearrangement links TRBV12-5 to TRBJ2-5; 7 bases align to TRBD2. With 9 bases clipped from V and 3 bases from J, the junction kept 1 base outside the gene matches. Germline CDR1 and CDR2: LGHNT and FRNRAP. The CDR3 contains 11 residues. CDR3 amino acids: CASREEETQYF. CDR3 nucleotide sequence: TGTGCTAGCCGGGAGGAAGAGACCCAGTACTTC.

This clonotype was picked up many times. This chain uses TRBV27 with TRBJ1-5; D is unresolved. The CDR3 is made up of 14 amino acids. Trimming cost V 2 bases and J 0 bases, with 5 bases left between them. The germline gives CDR1 MNHEY, CDR2 SMNVEV (reference sequence). The CDR3, as DNA: TGTGCCAGCAGTTTAGGATATAGCAATCAGCCCCAGCATTTT. Its translation is CASSLGYSNQPQHF.

This clonotype has at least ten counts. The chain links TRBV7-2 to TRBJ2-5; D remains unclear. Trimming stripped 5 bases from V and 7 bases from J, with 14 bases between. This CDR3 has 13 residues. The V gene's germline CDR1 is SGHTA and CDR2 FQGNSA. The CDR3 loop reads CASSPNRIGTQYF. CDR3 DNA sequence: TGTGCCAGCAGCCCTAACCGAATTGGGACCCAGTACTTC.

The chain combines TRBV28 with TRBJ2-2; D ambiguous. Trimming took 3 bases from V and 1 from J, leaving 9 bases between them. CDR3 size: 15 residues. Germline lookup yields CDR1 MDHEN and CDR2 SYDVKM. DNA of the CDR3: TGTGCCAGCAGTTTCCCCGCCCAGAACACCGGGGAGCTGTTTTTT. Translated, it gives CASSFPAQNTGELFF.

This clonotype was seen repeatedly, ten times or more. The V call is TRBV6-1, the J call TRBJ2-1, with TRBD2 matching over 8 bases. V shed 2 bases, J shed 1 base, and the junction held 4 bases outside the gene matches. CDR3 length: 16 residues. Germline V CDR1 and CDR2: MNHNS, SASEGT. The CDR3 DNA sequence: TGTGCCAGCAGTGAAAGAGCGGGAGTGTCCTACAATGAGCAGTTCTTC. It specifies CASSERAGVSYNEQFF.

This clonotype was seen ten or more times. J is TRBJ1-1 and V is TRBV7-2; no reliable D call. Between the trimmed V and J ends, which lost 2 bases and 11 bases, there was a span of 15 bases. Germline assignment: CDR1 SGHTA and CDR2 FQGNSA. CDR3 length: 13 residues. The CDR3 DNA sequence: TGTGCCAGCAGCTTATGGGGTCCGGGTAGGGCTTTCTTT. Translated, it gives CASSLWGPGRAFF.

This clonotype was detected ten times or more. The rearrangement joins TRBV28 to TRBJ1-1, with D unclear. The V end lost 2 bases, the J end lost 3 bases, and 10 bases lay between the germline ends. The CDR3 sequence is 14 residues long. Germline V gene sequence: CDR1 MDHEN, CDR2 SYDVKM. The CDR3 sequence: CASSLMGLDTEAFF. The CDR3 coding sequence is TGTGCCAGCAGTTTAATGGGATTGGACACTGAAGCTTTCTTT.

A remark on this clonotype: A much larger clonotype is one base distant, so this may be a read error. The gene calls are TRBV7-2 and TRBJ2-3; 12 bases match TRBD2. Trimming at V came to 5 bases and at J to 3 bases, leaving 15 bases not matched to a gene. Germline CDR1 reads SGHTA; CDR2 reads FQGNSA. The CDR3 is 19 residues long. CDR3 in DNA: TGTGCCAGCAGCGAAAAGGGGGCTAGCGGGAGGGCGGGTACAGATACGCAGTATTTT. This codes for CASSEKGASGRAGTDTQYF. The full variable domain, with the rest looked up from reference TRBV7-2 and TRBJ2-3, is GAGVSQSPSNKVTEKGKDVELRCDPISGHTALYWYRQSLGQGLEFLIYFQGNSAPDKSGLPSDRFSAERTGGSVSTLTIQRTQQEDSAVYLCASSEKGASGRAGTDTQYFGPGTRLTVL.

This clonotype was detected only a few times. This may stem from a read error, because a much larger clone lies one nucleotide away. CDR3 protein: CASSQSGTSYNEQFF. Written as DNA, the CDR3 is TGTGCCAGCAGCCAAAGCGGGACCTCCTACAATGAGCAGTTCTTC. The chain carries TRBV14 and TRBJ2-1, with 7 bases aligning to TRBD2. Looked up from germline, CDR1 is SGHDN and CDR2 is FVKESK. The CDR3 is 15 amino acids. Trimming removed 2 bases from V and 0 bases from J; junction bases left unmatched: 1.

This chain uses TRBV28 with TRBJ1-6; no clear D. This CDR3 spans 15 amino acids. The V and J ends lost 7 bases and 1 base respectively, with 11 bases between them. The germline V gene encodes CDR1 MDHEN and CDR2 SYDVKM. The CDR3 region is CASKRTRSYNSPLHF. The CDR3, as DNA: TGTGCCAGCAAAAGAACAAGGTCCTATAATTCACCCCTCCACTTT. The variable domain in full, completed from reference TRBV28 and TRBJ1-6, reads DVKVTQSSRYLVKRTGEKVFLECVQDMDHENMFWYRQDPGLGLRLIYFSYDVKMKEKGDIPEGYSVSREKKERFSLILESASTNQTSMYLCASKRTRSYNSPLHFGNGTRLTVT.

This clonotype showed up many times. The chain uses TRBV12-5 and TRBJ2-2, with 10 bases identical to TRBD2. Germline V gives CDR1 LGHNT, CDR2 FRNRAP. Germline trimming cut 5 bases from V and 7 bases from J; bases unmatched to any gene: 7. The CDR3 is 15 amino acids. The CDR3 DNA reads TGTGCTAGTGGTACAGGACTAGCGGTATTCGGGGAGCTGTTTTTT. Its protein product is CASGTGLAVFGELFF.

This clonotype was seen at least ten times. The V and J genes are TRBV20-1 and TRBJ2-5; D is possibly TRBD1 (5 bases). Germline V gene sequence: CDR1 DFQATT, CDR2 SNEGSKA (reference sequence). Trimming left V 0 bases short and J 6 bases short, with 23 bases between. The CDR3 sequence is 17 residues long. CDR3 in amino acids: CSARDLGGWGGRKTQYF. CDR3 sequence (DNA): TGCAGTGCTAGAGATCTGGGTGGTTGGGGCGGTAGGAAGACCCAGTACTTC.

The sample holds many counts of this clonotype. V is TRBV10-3 and J is TRBJ2-2; TRBD1 is a possible D gene (6 bases). Germline V gene data show CDR1 as ENHRY and CDR2 as SYGVKD. With 9 bases removed from V and 3 bases from J, the gap between germline ends came to 17 bases. The CDR3 has 15 amino acids. The CDR3 loop reads CAIRDIGVDTGELFF. CDR3 DNA sequence: TGTGCCATACGGGACATCGGCGTAGACACCGGGGAGCTGTTTTTT.

In this sample, this clonotype turned up a few times. V is TRBV3-1 and J is TRBJ2-4; D gene unclear. The CDR3 is 14 amino acids. CDR1 and CDR2 from the germline V gene are LGHDT and YNNKEL (reference sequence). V was clipped by 0 bases and J by 4 bases, with 7 bases between them. The CDR3 DNA reads as TGTGCCAGCAGCCAAGACCCCGGAAAAAACATTCAGTACTTC. It codes for CASSQDPGKNIQYF.

This clonotype was found a few times. This chain uses TRBV24-1 with TRBJ2-2; a weak D match, TRBD2 (6 bases). Trimming stripped 4 bases from V and 4 bases from J, with 12 bases between. The CDR3 spans 15 residues. Germline V CDR1 and CDR2: KGHDR, SFDVKD. The CDR3 sequence: CATSDPRDCTGELFF. The CDR3 nucleotides are TGTGCCACCAGTGACCCCCGGGACTGCACCGGGGAGCTGTTTTTT.

This clonotype has only a few counts. The chain has TRBV5-1 and TRBJ2-7; 13 bases line up with TRBD2. With 5 bases clipped from V and 7 bases from J, the junction kept 9 bases outside the gene matches. The CDR3 extends over 15 amino acids. Germline V CDR1 and CDR2: SGHRS, YFSETQ. The CDR3 DNA follows: TGCGCCAGCAGGCCACTAGCGGGAGGGCCTGGGGAGCAGTACTTC. Translation: CASRPLAGGPGEQYF.

In this sample, this clonotype turned up many times. CDR3 region: CASSSTSGIAETQYF. In nucleotides, the CDR3 is TGTGCCAGCAGTTCGACTAGCGGGATCGCAGAGACCCAGTACTTC. This rearrangement joins TRBV11-2 to TRBJ2-5; TRBD2 aligns across 11 bases. Trimming took 6 bases from V and 4 from J; bases not matched to a gene: 7. From germline, CDR1 is SGHAT and CDR2 FQNNGV. The CDR3 runs 15 residues.

The chain employs TRBV5-1 and TRBJ1-2; a possible D gene is TRBD1 (5 bases). Trimming shortened V by 0 bases and J by 1 base, and 16 bases separated the two germline ends. Germline CDR1 is SGHRS and CDR2 is YFSETQ. The CDR3 extends over 17 amino acids. CDR3 loop: CASSLGRQPSSNYGYTF. The CDR3 DNA reads TGCGCCAGCAGCTTGGGTAGACAGCCATCCAGTAACTATGGCTACACCTTC.

This clonotype was counted between two and nine times. The rearrangement uses TRBV5-5 and TRBJ2-1, with 8 bases aligning to TRBD2. The CDR3 length is 17 residues. Germline CDR1 and CDR2: SGHKS and YYEKEE (reference sequence). V trimming: 4 bases; J trimming: 5 bases; junction bases outside the gene matches: 14. The CDR3, as DNA: TGTGCCAGCAGCCCCCCGACTTTTGCGGGAGGCAACAATGAGCAGTTCTTC. Translated, it gives CASSPPTFAGGNNEQFF. Looking up the rest from reference TRBV5-5 and TRBJ2-1 gives the full variable domain: DAGVTQSPTHLIKTRGQQVTLRCSPISGHKSVSWYQQVLGQGPQFIFQYYEKEERGRGNFPDRFSARQFPNYSSELNVNALLLGDSALYLCASSPPTFAGGNNEQFFGPGTRLTVL.